These 3 T cell receptor beta chains were sequenced from one sample in a study of shared clonotypes between healthy human individuals (dated by TCRdb to about 2020). To prepare the library, the immunoSEQ multiplex PCR assay was applied. In its TCRdb copy, this immuneACCESS table keeps in-frame sequences only and misses some clones. Where compared with another copy, unresolved V genes explain less than half of these, and the others have no known cause. In this sample the table shows 1,400,000 or so clones, approximately 98.5% of which occur a single time. Clones ranked in the top ten supply about 0.34% of the sample. Material: naive CD4+ T cells sorted from blood. This specimen's cell subset or site label, per the study, means: CD45RA+ positively selected. These receptors were obtained from a man aged 25-45 years in good health.

This chain links TRBV6-1 with TRBJ2-1, with 9 bases that match TRBD1. The J segment lost 8 bases and the V segment lost 5 bases, leaving 10 bases of the junction unmatched. Per the germline V gene, CDR1 is MNHNS and CDR2 is SASEGT. The CDR3 sequence is 15 residues long. CDR3 in amino acids: CASSPGTGIAHEQFF. CDR3 DNA sequence: TGTGCCAGCAGTCCCGGGACAGGGATCGCACATGAGCAGTTCTTC.

CDR3 nucleotides: TGTGCCAGCAGTGTTGACAGCCCTAATGAAAAACTGTTTTTT. Its protein is CASSVDSPNEKLFF. This sequence joins TRBV28 and TRBJ1-4, with a tentative D call TRBD1 (5 bases). Trimming removed 5 bases from V and 3 bases from J, with 10 bases in between. The V gene's germline CDR1 is MDHEN and CDR2 SYDVKM. The CDR3 runs 14 residues.

The V gene is TRBV29-1, the J gene TRBJ2-3, with 10 positions matching TRBD2. This CDR3 comprises 14 residues. Germline values: CDR1 SQVTM, CDR2 ANQGSEA. Unmatched junction bases numbered 5, after V lost 6 bases and J lost 2 bases. Here the CDR3 DNA reads TGCAGCGTCCTAGCGGGAGTACACACAGATACGCAGTATTTT. Amino acid sequence: CSVLAGVHTDTQYF.